The next 25 T cell receptor beta chains were all read from a single sample in a study of T cell responses to AZD1222 COVID-19 vaccine. Only in-frame clones appear in the TCRdb table, and some are missing; sequencing was by immunoSEQ multiplex PCR. Of around 140,000 clones listed, 80% to 90% were seen once; the top ten hold roughly 1.7%. The material sequenced was peripheral blood, taken on day 0 of AZD1222 vaccination. Receptors originate from an adult in good health.

The rearrangement joins TRBV19 to TRBJ2-1; 11 bases agree with TRBD2. The CDR3 runs to 13 residues. J gave up 8 bases and V 5 bases, and 2 bases lay outside the gene matches. Germline CDR1 reads LNHDA; CDR2 reads SQIVND (reference sequence). CDR3 region: CASSPLAGDEQFF. In DNA, the CDR3 is TGTGCCAGTAGTCCACTAGCGGGGGATGAGCAGTTCTTC.

The CDR3 DNA is TGTGCCAGCAGTGAAGGGGATACAGGGGCGAACTATGGCTACACCTTC. Translating gives CASSEGDTGANYGYTF. This chain connects TRBV25-1 to TRBJ1-2; 7 nucleotides match TRBD1. From germline, CDR1 is MGHDK and CDR2 SYGVNS. The CDR3 is made up of 16 amino acids. Trimming cost V 2 bases and J 2 bases; bases outside gene matches: 8.

The V call is TRBV6-5, the J call TRBJ2-2, with unresolved D. CDR3 length equals 15 residues. CDR1 is MNHEY, CDR2 SVGAGI, per germline. V lost 0 bases and J lost 2, with 7 bases in between. The CDR3 nucleotides are TGTGCCAGCAGTTACTCGTGGGCTAACACCGGGGAGCTGTTTTTT. As protein: CASSYSWANTGELFF.

The V call is TRBV10-3, the J call TRBJ1-1; 8 bases agree with TRBD1. Germline V gene lookup returns CDR1 ENHRY and CDR2 SYGVKD. This CDR3 comprises 12 residues. V was clipped by 2 bases and J by 7 bases; unmatched bases: 0. Written as DNA, the CDR3 is TGTGCCATCAGTGAGGACAGGGGTGAAGCTTTCTTT. Its translation: CAISEDRGEAFF.

This clone was picked up one time. V usage is TRBV28 and J usage is TRBJ2-7, with 10 bases that match TRBD2. Germline V gives CDR1 MDHEN, CDR2 SYDVKM. Trimming cost V 4 bases and J 5 bases; bases outside gene matches: 5. This CDR3 is built from 14 residues. The CDR3: CASSSWLAGDEQYF. In DNA, the CDR3 is TGTGCCAGCAGTTCGTGGCTAGCGGGAGACGAGCAGTACTTC.

This chain connects TRBV2 to TRBJ1-2, with unresolved D. Between the trimmed V and J ends, which lost 4 bases and 4 bases, there was a span of 10 bases. The CDR3 is 13 residues long. Per germline, CDR1 SNHLY and CDR2 FYNNEI. The CDR3 sequence: CASSVEEFYGYTF. In nucleotides, the CDR3 is TGTGCCAGCAGTGTAGAAGAATTCTATGGCTACACCTTC.

The J gene is TRBJ1-5, the V gene TRBV6-1; a weak D match, TRBD1 (6 bases). Trimming shortened V by 3 bases and J by 7 bases, and 16 bases separated the two germline ends. The CDR3 is made up of 15 amino acids. Germline CDR1 is MNHNS and CDR2 is SASEGT. CDR3 sequence: CASSELTGRGQPQHF. DNA of the CDR3: TGTGCCAGCAGTGAGTTGACAGGCCGGGGGCAGCCCCAGCATTTT.

The rearrangement joins TRBV4-1 to TRBJ2-7; 8 nucleotides align to TRBD2. The length of the CDR3 is 16 residues. The V gene end was trimmed by 2 bases and the J gene end by 3 bases; junction bases not matched to a gene: 9. Germline V lookup: CDR1 MGHRA, CDR2 YSYEKL. The chain's CDR3 is CASSQMSAGVVYEQYF. CDR3 coding DNA: TGCGCCAGCAGCCAAATGTCAGCGGGAGTCGTCTACGAGCAGTACTTC.

The chain recombines TRBV19 with TRBJ1-1; D gene ambiguous. CDR1 and CDR2 (germline): LNHDA, SQIVND (reference sequence). Trimming pared 9 bases from V and 1 base from J, leaving 18 bases between. The CDR3 consists of 15 residues. CDR3 sequence: CASVLRGVGNTEAFF. The CDR3 DNA is TGTGCCAGCGTTCTCCGCGGGGTCGGGAACACTGAAGCTTTCTTT.

The chain joins TRBV28 to TRBJ1-5; D might be TRBD1 (5 bases). The CDR3 extends over 14 amino acids. Germline V lookup: CDR1 MDHEN, CDR2 SYDVKM. Trimming cost V 7 bases and J 9 bases, with 19 bases left between them. In DNA, the CDR3 is TGTGCCAGCAATGAGGGACGAAGTATGTTGCCCCAGCATTTT. Translating gives CASNEGRSMLPQHF.

The rearrangement links TRBV5-8 to TRBJ1-5; the D gene is possibly TRBD1 (6 bases). CDR1 is SGHTS, CDR2 YDEGEE, per germline. CDR3 length equals 14 residues. The V end was cut by 4 bases, the J end by 5 bases, with 13 bases between. Here the CDR3 reads CASSQKQGYQPQHF. The CDR3 DNA reads TGTGCCAGCAGCCAGAAACAGGGATATCAGCCCCAGCATTTT.

V and J are TRBV4-1 and TRBJ1-1; D gene ambiguous. Between the trimmed V and J ends, which lost 1 base and 2 bases, there was a span of 14 bases. The CDR3 runs to 16 residues. Germline CDR1 is MGHRA and CDR2 is YSYEKL. The CDR3 region has the DNA TGCGCCAGCAGCCAAGCTCTAAACGGGATTAACACTGAAGCTTTCTTT. Protein sequence: CASSQALNGINTEAFF.

This chain uses TRBV3-1 (or the pseudogene TRBV3-2) with TRBJ1-4; D gene unclear. The CDR3 has 13 residues. Between the trimmed V and J ends, which lost 4 bases and 5 bases, there was a span of 8 bases. Germline V gives CDR1 LGHDT, CDR2 YNNKEL (reference sequence). CDR3 sequence reads: CASSRAGNEKLFF. CDR3 bases: TGTGCCAGCAGCCGGGCGGGGAATGAAAAACTGTTTTTT.

J is TRBJ2-2 and V is TRBV14, with TRBD2 identical over 10 bases. Germline values: CDR1 SGHDN, CDR2 FVKESK. The ends lost 0 bases at V and 4 bases at J; junction bases unmatched: 2. This CDR3 region has 16 residues. The CDR3 spells CASSQERLAGTGELFF. CDR3 in DNA: TGTGCCAGCAGCCAAGAGAGACTAGCGGGCACCGGGGAGCTGTTTTTT. The complete variable domain, with remaining parts taken from reference TRBV14 and TRBJ2-2, reads EAGVTQFPSHSVIEKGQTVTLRCDPISGHDNLYWYRRVMGKEIKFLLHFVKESKQDESGMPNNRFLAERTGGTYSTLKVQPAELEDSGVYFCASSQERLAGTGELFFGEGSRLTVL.

The CDR3 region is CASSPLTRTGGTEAFF. CDR3 sequence (DNA): TGTGCCAGCAGTCCCCTTACTCGGACAGGGGGCACTGAAGCTTTCTTT. V usage is TRBV27 and J usage is TRBJ1-1; TRBD1 matches 10 bases. CDR3 size: 16 residues. Germline lookup yields CDR1 MNHEY and CDR2 SMNVEV (reference sequence). The V and J ends lost 5 bases and 4 bases, in that order; junction bases with no gene match: 10.

The genes are TRBV19 and TRBJ1-2; 11 bases are shared with TRBD1. Germline trimming cut 5 bases from V and 11 bases from J; bases unmatched to any gene: 7. CDR3 size: 13 residues. CDR1 LNHDA and CDR2 SQIVND come from the germline V gene (reference sequence). DNA for the CDR3: TGTGCCAGTAGTCCGGACAGGGGGCGAGGGTACACCTTC. As protein: CASSPDRGRGYTF.

This clone was detected once. The chain recombines TRBV9 with TRBJ2-5; D may be TRBD2 (6 bases). Per germline, CDR1 SGDLS and CDR2 YYNGEE. The CDR3 consists of 14 residues. Deletions cut 4 bases from V and 1 base from J, with 11 bases between. The CDR3 region is CASSLGTVQETQYF. The CDR3 coding sequence is TGTGCCAGCAGCTTGGGGACTGTCCAAGAGACCCAGTACTTC.

V usage is TRBV3-1 (or the pseudogene TRBV3-2) and J usage is TRBJ2-3, with a possible D match to TRBD2 (5 bases). CDR3 length: 14 residues. Looked up from germline, CDR1 is LGHDT and CDR2 is YNNKEL (reference sequence). V was shortened by 4 bases and J by 7 bases, with 15 bases between the two germline ends. In DNA, the CDR3 is TGTGCCAGCAGCCCATCTACTTCGGGGAATACGCAGTATTTT. The encoded protein is CASSPSTSGNTQYF.

This sequence joins TRBV20-1 and TRBJ1-5, with D possibly TRBD1 on 5 matching bases. The germline V and J ends were trimmed by 3 bases and 5 bases, with 8 bases remaining between them. Germline V gene sequence: CDR1 DFQATT, CDR2 SNEGSKA (reference sequence). CDR3 length: 12 amino acids. This CDR3 is CSASRGYQPQHF. The CDR3 region has the DNA TGCAGTGCTAGTAGGGGTTATCAGCCCCAGCATTTT.

The chain links TRBV15 to TRBJ2-7, with D tentatively TRBD2 (6 bases). Germline lookup yields CDR1 LNHNV and CDR2 YYDKDF (reference sequence). The length of the CDR3 is 16 residues. The V gene lost 1 base and the J gene lost 8 bases, with 21 bases spanning the gap. CDR3 sequence reads: CATSRGPRREDSQQYF. CDR3 in DNA: TGTGCCACCAGCAGAGGGCCCCGGAGGGAAGACAGTCAGCAGTACTTC.

This sequence joins TRBV15 and TRBJ2-7; TRBD1 matches at 9 bases. CDR1 LNHNV and CDR2 YYDKDF come from the germline V gene (reference sequence). The CDR3 has 13 amino acids. V shed 8 bases and J 1 base; nucleotides not matched to a gene: 3. The CDR3 DNA sequence: TGTGCCACCTGGGGACAGGGTTCCTACGAGCAGTACTTC. This encodes CATWGQGSYEQYF.

For the CDR3, the DNA is TGTGCCACCAGCCACAGGGGCCACGAGCAGTACTTC. Encoded protein: CATSHRGHEQYF. V usage is TRBV15 and J usage is TRBJ2-7, with TRBD1 matching over 7 bases. J was trimmed by 5 bases and V by 5 bases; bases with no gene match: 3. The CDR3 has 12 amino acids. Germline CDR1 and CDR2: LNHNV and YYDKDF (reference sequence).

This clone was recorded once. The chain is built from TRBV2 and TRBJ1-2, with a tentative D call TRBD1 (5 bases). The CDR3 sequence is 14 residues long. Germline CDR1 and CDR2: SNHLY and FYNNEI. The ends were cut back, 4 bases at V and 0 bases at J, with 9 bases in the middle. The CDR3 nucleotides read TGTGCCAGCAGTGGACAGAGGACTAACTATGGCTACACCTTC. Translating gives CASSGQRTNYGYTF. Filled out from reference TRBV2 and TRBJ1-2, the complete variable domain reads EPEVTQTPSHQVTQMGQEVILRCVPISNHLYFYWYRQILGQKVEFLVSFYNNEISEKSEIFDDQFSVERPDGSNFTLKIRSTKLEDSAMYFCASSGQRTNYGYTFGSGTRLTVV.

The chain uses TRBV21-1 and TRBJ1-1. TRBV21-1 represents a pseudogene. The CDR3 runs to 16 residues. DNA for the CDR3: TGTGCCAGCAGCACCGAAATCCGGGGAGTGAACACTGAAGCTTTCTTT. Protein sequence: CASSTEIRGVNTEAFF.

The chain carries TRBV12-3 or TRBV12-4 and TRBJ2-7; no firm D call. V lost 3 bases, J lost 7 bases, and 7 bases lay in between. This CDR3 region has 11 residues. The CDR3 DNA sequence: TGTGCCAGCAGTTTGGGCCCTGAGCAGTACTTC. Protein sequence: CASSLGPEQYF.